These T cell receptor beta chains were read from a single sample in a study of molecular identifiers for immune sequencing clone quantification. TCRdb re-analysed the PCR reads in MiXCR, keeping a single row per CDR3 protein. Of 490,000 or so distinct CDR3 sequences in the sample, about 26% were seen once. The material sequenced was naive CD8+ T cells from blood, with Jurkat cell RNA spiked in. Receptors originate from a human donor in good health. Some libraries in this study had Jurkat cell RNA spiked in. The CDR3 runs from the conserved cysteine through the conserved F or W. The order of the fields is CDR3 protein, V gene, J gene.

CDR3aa: CASSSSVGATNEKLFF
v_gene: TRBV13
j_gene: TRBJ1-4

CDR3aa: CAWIRSGGAYEQYF
v_gene: TRBV30
j_gene: TRBJ2-7

CDR3aa: CASSFAGVNQPQHF
v_gene: TRBV7-9
j_gene: TRBJ1-5

CDR3aa: CASGSLGSNQPQHF
v_gene: TRBV5-4
j_gene: TRBJ1-5

CDR3aa: CASSQEGTLAKNIQYF
v_gene: TRBV3-2
j_gene: TRBJ2-4

CDR3aa: CASSQDVDTQYF
v_gene: TRBV7-6
j_gene: TRBJ2-3

CDR3aa: CASSLAAGGNYGYTF
v_gene: TRBV5-1
j_gene: TRBJ1-2

CDR3aa: CASSSRGVEKLFF
v_gene: TRBV3-1
j_gene: TRBJ1-4

CDR3aa: CASSQLPWAGGRDTQYF
v_gene: TRBV4-3
j_gene: TRBJ2-3

CDR3aa: CASTQGPGQSYEQYF
v_gene: TRBV19
j_gene: TRBJ2-7

CDR3aa: CTSNSKPLLQEPPSF
v_gene: TRBV6-5
j_gene: TRBJ2-5

CDR3aa: CASSLVWRNEQYF
v_gene: TRBV5-8
j_gene: TRBJ2-7

CDR3aa: CASSPRLAGYEQFF
v_gene: TRBV11-2
j_gene: TRBJ2-1

CDR3aa: CASSLGVSPDTQYF
v_gene: TRBV12-3/TRBV12-4
j_gene: TRBJ2-3

CDR3aa: CAWSTQENTEAFF
v_gene: TRBV30
j_gene: TRBJ1-1

CDR3aa: CASSLRQGRFETQYF
v_gene: TRBV13
j_gene: TRBJ2-5

CDR3aa: CATAWSGRTEAFF
v_gene: TRBV12-3/TRBV12-4
j_gene: TRBJ1-1

CDR3aa: CASSPGGSSTDTQYF
v_gene: TRBV5-1
j_gene: TRBJ2-3

CDR3aa: CASSLGPNNSPLHF
v_gene: TRBV27
j_gene: TRBJ1-6

CDR3aa: CASSMKGYEQFF
v_gene: TRBV19
j_gene: TRBJ2-1

CDR3aa: CASSHEVRGVGTEAFF
v_gene: TRBV14
j_gene: TRBJ1-1

CDR3aa: CASSAMGAEQYF
v_gene: TRBV9
j_gene: TRBJ2-7

CDR3aa: CASSLHRVSSYEQYF
v_gene: TRBV5-1
j_gene: TRBJ2-7

CDR3aa: CASSEGLAIYEQYF
v_gene: TRBV4-3
j_gene: TRBJ2-7

CDR3aa: CASSLEWGLGAYEQYF
v_gene: TRBV7-9
j_gene: TRBJ2-7

CDR3aa: CSVFDTTGELFF
v_gene: TRBV29-1
j_gene: TRBJ2-2

CDR3aa: CASSQDPGTRERTQYF
v_gene: TRBV4-3
j_gene: TRBJ2-5

CDR3aa: CASSENYGTTVGDTQYF
v_gene: TRBV2
j_gene: TRBJ2-3

CDR3aa: CASSPHSYQPQHF
v_gene: TRBV7-2
j_gene: TRBJ1-5

CDR3aa: CASSPGSSNTGELFF
v_gene: TRBV12-3/TRBV12-4
j_gene: TRBJ2-2

CDR3aa: CASSAGGVAYEQYF
v_gene: TRBV19
j_gene: TRBJ2-7

CDR3aa: CATSPTRQTRGDEQYF
v_gene: TRBV15
j_gene: TRBJ2-7

CDR3aa: CASSFNRDDETQYF
v_gene: TRBV7-9
j_gene: TRBJ2-5

CDR3aa: CASEGLDDTGELFF
v_gene: TRBV9
j_gene: TRBJ2-2

CDR3aa: CASSHSRNEQFF
v_gene: TRBV9
j_gene: TRBJ2-1

CDR3aa: CASSLAVRTSGGADTQYF
v_gene: TRBV7-8
j_gene: TRBJ2-3

CDR3aa: CASSLNTQGGGIYEQYF
v_gene: TRBV4-3
j_gene: TRBJ2-7

CDR3aa: CSARTGGGSPLHF
v_gene: TRBV29-1
j_gene: TRBJ1-6

CDR3aa: CASSLGTSGTYNEQFF
v_gene: TRBV5-6
j_gene: TRBJ2-1

CDR3aa: CANSLAPRVSYNEQFF
v_gene: TRBV5-1
j_gene: TRBJ2-1